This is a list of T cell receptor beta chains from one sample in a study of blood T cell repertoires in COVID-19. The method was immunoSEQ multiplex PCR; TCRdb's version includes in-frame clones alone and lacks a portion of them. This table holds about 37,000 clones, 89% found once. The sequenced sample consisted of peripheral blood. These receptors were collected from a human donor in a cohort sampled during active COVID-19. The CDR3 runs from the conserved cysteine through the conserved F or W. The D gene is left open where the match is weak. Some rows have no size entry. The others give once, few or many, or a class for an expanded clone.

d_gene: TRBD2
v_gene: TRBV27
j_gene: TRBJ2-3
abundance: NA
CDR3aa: CASSLSGTSGTQYF
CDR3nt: TGTGCCAGCAGTTTATCCGGGACTAGCGGGACGCAGTATTTT

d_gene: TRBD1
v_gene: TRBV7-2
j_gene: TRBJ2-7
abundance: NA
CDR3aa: CASSLVWTGDYEQYF
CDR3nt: TGTGCCAGCAGCTTAGTATGGACAGGGGACTACGAGCAGTACTTC

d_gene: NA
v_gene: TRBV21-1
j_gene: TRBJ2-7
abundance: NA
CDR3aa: CASSLGGEQAYEQYF
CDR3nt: TGTGCCAGCAGCTTAGGAGGTGAGCAAGCCTACGAGCAGTACTTC

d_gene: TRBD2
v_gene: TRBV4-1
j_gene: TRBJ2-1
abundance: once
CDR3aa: CASSQGLAAYNEQFF
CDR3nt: TGCGCCAGCAGCCAAGGACTAGCGGCCTACAATGAGCAGTTCTTC

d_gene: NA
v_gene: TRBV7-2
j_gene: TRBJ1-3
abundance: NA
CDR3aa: CASSPTGIANTIYF
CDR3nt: TGTGCCAGCAGCCCCACAGGGATTGCAAACACCATATATTTT

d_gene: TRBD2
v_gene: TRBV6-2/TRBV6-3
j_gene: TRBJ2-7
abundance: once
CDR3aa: CASSFNLGLAGTSSYEQYF
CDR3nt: TGTGCCAGCAGTTTCAATCTGGGACTAGCGGGGACTAGCTCCTACGAGCAGTACTTC

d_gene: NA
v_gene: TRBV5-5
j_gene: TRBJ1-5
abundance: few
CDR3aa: CASSLEQGGQPQHF
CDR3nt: TGTGCCAGCAGCTTGGAACAGGGAGGGCAGCCCCAGCATTTT

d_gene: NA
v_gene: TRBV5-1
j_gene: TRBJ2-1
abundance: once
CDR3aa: CASSTGPRSSYNEQFF
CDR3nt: TGCGCCAGCAGCACAGGACCCAGGAGCTCCTACAATGAGCAGTTCTTC

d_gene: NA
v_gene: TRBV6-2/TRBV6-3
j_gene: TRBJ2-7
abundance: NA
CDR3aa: CASSFRGTYEQYF
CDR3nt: TGTGCCAGCAGTTTCAGGGGAACCTACGAGCAGTACTTC

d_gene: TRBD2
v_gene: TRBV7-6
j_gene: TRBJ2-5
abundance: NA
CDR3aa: CASSFSGGYQETQYF
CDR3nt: TGTGCCAGCAGCTTTAGCGGGGGTTACCAAGAGACCCAGTACTTC

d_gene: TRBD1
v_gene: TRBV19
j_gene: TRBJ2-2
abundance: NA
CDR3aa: CASTYQGEYTGELFF
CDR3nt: TGTGCCAGTACATATCAGGGGGAATACACCGGGGAGCTGTTTTTT

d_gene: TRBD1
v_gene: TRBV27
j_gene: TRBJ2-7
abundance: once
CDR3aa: CASSPSRKDRDEQYF
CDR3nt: TGTGCCAGCAGTCCCTCGAGAAAGGACAGGGACGAGCAGTACTTC

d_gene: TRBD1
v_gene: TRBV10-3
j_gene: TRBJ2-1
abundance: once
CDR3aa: CAIRPGQGTDNEQFF
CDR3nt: TGTGCCATACGACCGGGACAGGGGACAGACAATGAGCAGTTCTTC

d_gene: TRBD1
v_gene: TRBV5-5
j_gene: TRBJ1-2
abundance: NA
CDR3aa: CASSWGQGVGYGYTF
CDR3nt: TGTGCCAGCAGCTGGGGACAGGGTGTTGGCTATGGCTACACCTTC

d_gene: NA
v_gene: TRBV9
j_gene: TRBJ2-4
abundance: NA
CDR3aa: CASSVDAGGGGNIQYF
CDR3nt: TGTGCCAGCAGCGTAGACGCAGGGGGCGGGGGCAACATTCAGTACTTC

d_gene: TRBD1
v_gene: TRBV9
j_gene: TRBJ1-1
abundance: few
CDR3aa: CASSYRQGAEAFF
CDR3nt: TGTGCCAGCAGTTATAGACAGGGGGCTGAAGCTTTCTTT

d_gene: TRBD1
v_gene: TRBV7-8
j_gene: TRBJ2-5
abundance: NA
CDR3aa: CASSEGTAQETQYF
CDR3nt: TGTGCCAGCAGCGAAGGGACAGCCCAAGAGACCCAGTACTTC

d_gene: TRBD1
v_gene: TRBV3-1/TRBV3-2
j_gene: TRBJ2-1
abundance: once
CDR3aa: CASSQIYLTGVNEQFF
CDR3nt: TGTGCCAGCAGCCAGATCTACCTTACAGGGGTCAATGAGCAGTTCTTC

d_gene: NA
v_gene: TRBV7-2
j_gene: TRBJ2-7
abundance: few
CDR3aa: CASSYTLQVYEQYF
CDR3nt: TGTGCCAGCAGCTACACCTTACAGGTCTACGAGCAGTACTTC

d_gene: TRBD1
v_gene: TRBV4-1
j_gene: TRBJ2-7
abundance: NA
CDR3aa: CASSRYGTGLSYEQYF
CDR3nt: TGCGCCAGCAGCCGGTACGGGACAGGCCTGTCCTACGAGCAGTACTTC

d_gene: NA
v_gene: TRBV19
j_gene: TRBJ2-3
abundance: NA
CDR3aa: CASSVSSSASTDTQYF
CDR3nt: TGTGCCAGTAGTGTGAGCTCTAGCGCTAGCACAGATACGCAGTATTTT

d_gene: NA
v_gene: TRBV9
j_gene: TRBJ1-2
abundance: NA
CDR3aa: CASSVQEAYGYTF
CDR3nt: TGTGCCAGCAGCGTCCAGGAAGCCTATGGCTACACCTTC

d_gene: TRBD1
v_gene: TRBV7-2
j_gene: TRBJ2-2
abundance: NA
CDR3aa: CASSPGGWDSPTGELFF
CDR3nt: TGTGCCAGCAGCCCAGGAGGATGGGACAGTCCAACCGGGGAGCTGTTTTTT